The rows below give T cell receptor beta chains drawn from one sample of a study of blood T cell repertoires in COVID-19. Sequenced by immunoSEQ multiplex PCR; TCRdb stores in-frame clones only, minus some. The repertoire includes approximately 88,000 clones, under 95% of them detected once, and around 4% sits in the top ten. Source material: peripheral blood. These receptor sequences come from a woman in her forties or fifties in a cohort sampled during active COVID-19. Both conserved end residues are part of each CDR3. The D gene is left open where the match is weak. Clone size appears in some rows only: once, few, many, or a class for an expanded clone.

clone_size,v_call,j_call,d_call,cdr3_nt,cdr3_aa
once,TRBV30,TRBJ2-2,.,TGTGCCTGGAGTACCGGGACAATAAACACCGGGGAGCTGTTTTTT,CAWSTGTINTGELFF
.,TRBV3-1/TRBV3-2,TRBJ1-6,TRBD1,TGTGCCAGCAGCCGGACAGGGAAGGTTTCACCCCTCCACTTT,CASSRTGKVSPLHF
once,TRBV5-1,TRBJ2-3,.,TGCGCCAGCAGCTTACAAATGACAGTTCTGCCCACAGATACGCAGTATTTT,CASSLQMTVLPTDTQYF
.,TRBV14,TRBJ1-3,.,TGTGCCAGCAGCCCACTAGGAAACACCATATATTTT,CASSPLGNTIYF
.,TRBV5-1,TRBJ1-5,.,TGCGCCAGCAGCTTGGTACCAGGGTACAATCAGCCCCAGCATTTT,CASSLVPGYNQPQHF
once,TRBV24-1,TRBJ2-4,TRBD1,TGTGCCACCAGTGATAGAAACGACAGGGGCGGGAACATTCAGTACTTC,CATSDRNDRGGNIQYF
.,TRBV5-6,TRBJ1-1,.,TGTGCCAGCAGCTTGGCAGGGAACACTGAAGCTTTCTTT,CASSLAGNTEAFF
.,TRBV5-6,TRBJ1-4,.,TGTGCCAGCAGCTTGTCGTACGGTAATGAAAAACTGTTTTTT,CASSLSYGNEKLFF
.,TRBV29-1,TRBJ1-2,TRBD1,TGCAGCCCGACCGGGACAGGGAACTATGGCTACACCTTC,CSPTGTGNYGYTF
.,TRBV27,TRBJ2-2,.,TGTGCCAGCAGTTTTCGGGGTTCCGGGGAGCTGTTTTTT,CASSFRGSGELFF
.,TRBV16,TRBJ2-7,.,TGTGCCAGCAGCCCATCGGACAGCCGAATCCACTACGAGCAGTACTTC,CASSPSDSRIHYEQYF
.,TRBV9,TRBJ2-3,TRBD2,TGTGCCAGCAGCGTAGCTAGCGGGGGGAGAGATACGCAGTATTTT,CASSVASGGRDTQYF
.,TRBV14,TRBJ2-6,.,TGTGCCAGCAGCCGGGGCATGGCAGCTTACTCTGGGGCCAACGTCCTGACTTTC,CASSRGMAAYSGANVLTF
.,TRBV2,TRBJ1-2,.,TGTGCCAGCAGTGAATGGAAGGGGAAGGTCAATGGCTACACCTTC,CASSEWKGKVNGYTF
.,TRBV18,TRBJ1-1,TRBD1,TGTGCCAGCTCACCGCAACCGGGACAGATTATGAACACTGAAGCTTTCTTT,CASSPQPGQIMNTEAFF
.,TRBV18,TRBJ2-2,.,TGTGCCAGCTCATCAGGGTTTGACACCGGGGAGCTGTTTTTT,CASSSGFDTGELFF
once,TRBV5-1,TRBJ2-3,.,TGCGCCAGCAGCCGAGAGGGATCTGGGTATATAGATACGCAGTATTTT,CASSREGSGYIDTQYF
.,TRBV10-3,TRBJ2-7,.,TGTGCCATCAGCGGCAGGGGTAAGAGCTACGAGCAGTACTTC,CAISGRGKSYEQYF
.,TRBV6-5,TRBJ1-5,.,TGTGCCAGCAGACTCGACTTAAATCAGCCCCAGCATTTT,CASRLDLNQPQHF
.,TRBV2,TRBJ2-1,TRBD1,TGTGCCAGCAGTTTCGACAGGGGGCGCGATGAGCAGTTCTTC,CASSFDRGRDEQFF
.,TRBV5-1,TRBJ2-3,TRBD1,TGCGCCAGCAGCTGGCCCCGGGGACAGATGGACACGCAGTATTTT,CASSWPRGQMDTQYF
once,TRBV28,TRBJ2-1,.,TGTGCCAGCAGTTTAGTGGTGAGGGCTCGGGAGCAGTTCTTC,CASSLVVRAREQFF
.,TRBV6-6,TRBJ2-3,.,TGTGCCAGCTCAGGGGCCCACACAGATACGCAGTATTTT,CASSGAHTDTQYF
.,TRBV6-7,TRBJ2-1,TRBD2,TGTGCCAGCAGTTACCTGACAAGCGGGAGGGCCAATGAGCAGTTCTTC,CASSYLTSGRANEQFF
.,TRBV6-5,TRBJ2-2,.,TGTGCCAGCAGTCTCTCAGGGAACACCGGGGAGCTGTTTTTT,CASSLSGNTGELFF
.,TRBV6-5,TRBJ2-7,.,TGTGCCAGCAGTTCTGCGCGCGGATCCTACGAGCAGTACTTC,CASSSARGSYEQYF
.,TRBV2,TRBJ2-7,TRBD2,TGTGCCAGCACCGAAACGGGACTAGCGGGGAGGGCGCAGTACTTC,CASTETGLAGRAQYF
.,TRBV18,TRBJ1-5,.,TGTGCCAGCTCACCGGAGGGACCGGGGTCGGGCCAGCCCCAGCATTTT,CASSPEGPGSGQPQHF
.,TRBV28,TRBJ2-3,TRBD1,TGTGCCAGCAGTTTAGGGACAGGGGCGCTCTCCACAGATACGCAGTATTTT,CASSLGTGALSTDTQYF
.,TRBV2,TRBJ1-4,TRBD1,TGTGCCAGCAGTCCCGACAGGGGTACTAATGAAAAACTGTTTTTT,CASSPDRGTNEKLFF
.,TRBV7-2,TRBJ2-7,.,TGTGCCAGCAGCCCCATGGCCTCCTACGAGCAGTACTTC,CASSPMASYEQYF
.,TRBV6-6,TRBJ1-2,TRBD1,TGTGCCAGCACCACTCGGCAGGGGGGTAATGGCTACACCTTC,CASTTRQGGNGYTF
few,TRBV7-9,TRBJ1-4,TRBD1,TGTGCCAGCAGCTTCGGGGACAGGGTGGCTGAAAAACTGTTTTTT,CASSFGDRVAEKLFF
.,TRBV7-6,TRBJ2-7,TRBD1,TGTGCCAGCAGCTTAGCGCCATGGACAGGGGGCCAAGTTTTTCACTACGAGCAGTACTTC,CASSLAPWTGGQVFHYEQYF
.,TRBV10-1,TRBJ1-4,TRBD1,TGCGCCAGCAGTGAGCCGCTGGACAGGAGCTATAATGAAAAACTGTTTTTT,CASSEPLDRSYNEKLFF
.,TRBV11-3,TRBJ2-1,TRBD1,TGTGCCAGCAGCTTAGGGGGACAGGGTGACAATGAGCAGTTCTTC,CASSLGGQGDNEQFF
.,TRBV6-1,TRBJ2-7,.,TGTGCCAGCAGTGATTGGGGCACGGGGGTATACGAGCAGTACTTC,CASSDWGTGVYEQYF
.,TRBV6-1,TRBJ2-2,.,TGTGCCAGCAGTGAAGGGGGCGACACCGGGGAGCTGTTTTTT,CASSEGGDTGELFF
.,TRBV20-1,TRBJ2-2,.,TGCAGTGCTAGTTCAGGTCAAAGGGAGCTGTTTTTT,CSASSGQRELFF
once,TRBV6-6,TRBJ1-4,.,TGTGCCAGCTATGAGGGCAGGGGCTTTGAAAAACTGTTTTTT,CASYEGRGFEKLFF
.,TRBV6-5,TRBJ2-1,TRBD1,TGTGCCAGCAGGGGACAGTTTCCTGAGCAGTTCTTC,CASRGQFPEQFF
.,TRBV1,TRBJ2-7,.,TGCACCAGCAGCCAAGATGCCCCGGAGGGCTACGAGCAGTACTTC,CTSSQDAPEGYEQYF
.,TRBV5-1,TRBJ2-3,TRBD2,TGCGCCAGCAGCCCCGGCTCAACTAGCGGGGGCACAGATACGCAGTATTTT,CASSPGSTSGGTDTQYF
.,TRBV5-1,TRBJ2-5,TRBD2,TGCGCCAGCAGATCACCGGGACTAGCGGGAGGAGAGACCCAGTACTTC,CASRSPGLAGGETQYF
.,TRBV27,TRBJ2-5,TRBD2,TGTGCCAGCAGACTAGCGGGAGGGGCCCTGGAGACCCAGTACTTC,CASRLAGGALETQYF
.,TRBV18,TRBJ2-7,TRBD1,TGTGCCAGCTCACAGGGACAGGAGCAGTACTTC,CASSQGQEQYF